Here is one T cell receptor beta chain with its context. This sample was included in a study of cytomegalovirus exposure and HLA in healthy donors. A multiplex PCR was run with 60 Vbeta primers and 13 Jbeta primers. The data were produced by immunoSEQ multiplex PCR, yet TCRdb's version contains in-frame clones alone and is incomplete. The sample's table shows under 200,000 clones. The receptor comes from a man aged 30-40 years in good health and CMV-seronegative. The sample comprised PBMCs.

CDR3 in DNA: TGCGCCAGCAGTACCCCGACCCTAGGGGTACTAAGCACAGATACGCAGTATTTT. It specifies CASSTPTLGVLSTDTQYF. This chain links TRBV23-1 with TRBJ2-3; D is perhaps TRBD1 (5 bases). TRBV23-1 carries the ORF label, with uncertain function. The germline V and J ends were trimmed by 5 bases and 0 bases, with 21 bases remaining between them. The CDR3 totals 18 residues.